The 25 T cell receptor beta chains reported below all come from one sample, sequenced in a study of graft-versus-host responses after intestinal transplantation. Assay used: immunoSEQ multiplex PCR; TCRdb lists only in-frame clones, some missing. Among some 41,000 clones listed, roughly 95% were seen once. These receptors' antigens are unknown. The starting material was unstimulated CD8+ T cells sorted from spleen or lymph node cells, obtained before transplant. The receptors stem from a human donor who was the organ donor for an intestinal transplant.

This sequence joins TRBV29-1 and TRBJ1-2; D not resolved. Trimming removed 7 bases at V and 4 bases at J, with 19 bases between. This CDR3 contains 14 residues. Germline V gives CDR1 SQVTM, CDR2 ANQGSEA. DNA of the CDR3: TGCAGCGCCCTCCAGGCCAAAGGGAGCTATGGCTACACCTTC. Encoded protein: CSALQAKGSYGYTF.

This clone was counted between two and nine times. This rearrangement joins TRBV10-3 to TRBJ1-4; perhaps TRBD1 as D (5 bases). CDR1 is ENHRY, CDR2 SYGVKD, per germline. The V end lost 10 bases, the J end lost 7 bases, and 10 bases lay between the germline ends. The CDR3 sequence is 11 residues long. CDR3 sequence (DNA): TGTGCCACCCGACAGACTGAAAAACTGTTTTTT. Its protein is CATRQTEKLFF.

Worth noting for this clone: The same CDR3 also results from other DNA sequences found in this sample. J is TRBJ1-3 and V is TRBV9; tentatively, D is TRBD1 (6 bases). The CDR3 spans 15 residues. CDR1 and CDR2 (germline): SGDLS, YYNGEE. V gave up 3 bases and J gave up 4 bases, with 14 bases separating them. For the CDR3, the DNA is TGTGCCAGCAGCGGACAGGAGGCGGGCGGAAACACCATATATTTT. Translation: CASSGQEAGGNTIYF.

The chain links TRBV19 to TRBJ1-1; possibly TRBD1 for D (5 bases). V gave up 1 base and J gave up 6 bases, with 12 bases separating them. Germline lookup yields CDR1 LNHDA and CDR2 SQIVND (reference sequence). The CDR3 spans 14 residues. The CDR3 loop reads CASSIVGHSSEAFF. The CDR3 DNA reads as TGTGCCAGTAGTATAGTCGGACACTCTTCTGAAGCTTTCTTT.

The chain uses TRBV4-2 and TRBJ2-3; a weak D match, TRBD2 (5 bases). The CDR3 covers 16 residues. Per germline, CDR1 LGHNA and CDR2 YNFKEQ. Trimming left V 7 bases short and J 1 base short, with 18 bases between. CDR3 bases: TGTGCCAGCAACCTAAAAGGGCTCGGGGGCACAGATACGCAGTATTTT. As protein: CASNLKGLGGTDTQYF.

The chain is built from TRBV9 and TRBJ2-5; D is undetermined. This CDR3 is 15 amino acids long. The V end was cut by 0 bases, the J end by 2 bases, with 11 bases between. Germline V gives CDR1 SGDLS, CDR2 YYNGEE. CDR3 DNA: TGTGCCAGCAGCGTAGCTGGTCGGTTACAAGAGACCCAGTACTTC. Translation: CASSVAGRLQETQYF.

The gene calls are TRBV2 and TRBJ2-2; 8 nucleotides align to TRBD2. Germline V gene lookup returns CDR1 SNHLY and CDR2 FYNNEI. After removal of 3 bases from V and 1 base from J, the junction contained 4 bases not matched to a gene. This CDR3 comprises 16 residues. CDR3 nucleotides: TGTGCCAGCAGTGAGGGGGCGGGGGGGAACACCGGGGAGCTGTTTTTT. Translating it yields CASSEGAGGNTGELFF.

This clone was observed once. The CDR3 region has the DNA TGCAGCGTCCTGACAGGGGGCGGCTATGAGCAGTTCTTC. It is translated as CSVLTGGGYEQFF. The V call is TRBV29-1, the J call TRBJ2-1; the match to TRBD1 covers 10 bases. V was clipped by 6 bases and J by 8 bases; unmatched bases: 7. The CDR3 runs to 13 residues. CDR1 is SQVTM and CDR2 is ANQGSEA in the germline V gene.

The rearrangement joins TRBV9 to TRBJ1-1, with 7 bases lining up with TRBD1. V shed 4 bases, J shed 5 bases, and the junction held 17 bases outside the gene matches. Germline lookup yields CDR1 SGDLS and CDR2 YYNGEE. The CDR3 is 17 amino acids. CDR3 in amino acids: CASSLTGAFGGLTEAFF. CDR3 sequence (DNA): TGTGCCAGCAGCCTCACAGGGGCCTTTGGGGGTCTGACTGAAGCTTTCTTT.

This chain connects TRBV2 to TRBJ2-7; D is undetermined. The germline gives CDR1 SNHLY, CDR2 FYNNEI. The CDR3 is 12 amino acids. The V end lost 8 bases, the J end lost 2 bases, and 10 bases lay between the germline ends. CDR3 loop: CASRSATYEQYF. The CDR3 nucleotides read TGTGCCAGCCGGAGCGCTACCTACGAGCAGTACTTC.

The chain uses TRBV4-3 and TRBJ2-5; D gene ambiguous. The germline CDR1 and CDR2 sequences are LGHNA and YSLEER. V lost 0 bases to trimming and J lost 0 bases, with 5 bases between them. The CDR3 contains 14 residues. CDR3 nucleotide sequence: TGCGCCAGCAGCCAAGATCCCTACCAAGAGACCCAGTACTTC. The encoded protein is CASSQDPYQETQYF.

The rearrangement uses TRBV7-2 and TRBJ2-7, with 9 positions matching TRBD2. Germline CDR1 is SGHTA and CDR2 is FQGNSA. J gave up 2 bases and V 1 base, and 6 bases lay outside the gene matches. The CDR3 contains 16 residues. CDR3 nucleotides: TGTGCCAGCAGCTTAGGTCCTCTAGCGGGGACCTACGAGCAGTACTTC. Its translation is CASSLGPLAGTYEQYF. Supplemented by reference TRBV7-2 and TRBJ2-7, the full variable domain reads GAGVSQSPSNKVTEKGKDVELRCDPISGHTALYWYRQSLGQGLEFLIYFQGNSAPDKSGLPSDRFSAERTGGSVSTLTIQRTQQEDSAVYLCASSLGPLAGTYEQYFGPGTRLTVT.

J is TRBJ1-5 and V is TRBV6-4; D gene ambiguous. CDR1 is MRHNA, CDR2 SNTAGT, per germline. This CDR3 contains 9 residues. V was clipped by 9 bases and J by 10 bases, with 7 bases between them. The CDR3 DNA follows: TGTGCCAGGACCGTCCCCCAGCATTTT. Translation: CARTVPQHF.

This rearrangement joins TRBV7-6 to TRBJ2-1, with TRBD2 identical over 10 bases. CDR1 and CDR2 from the germline V gene are SGHVS and FNYEAQ. V lost 5 bases, J lost 1 base, and 8 bases stayed unmatched. This CDR3 contains 17 residues. CDR3 coding DNA: TGTGCCAGCAGCCCTTATCCTAGCGGGGGATCCTACAATGAGCAGTTCTTC. Its protein product is CASSPYPSGGSYNEQFF. Full variable domain (rest looked up from reference TRBV7-6 and TRBJ2-1): GAGVSQSPRYKVTKRGQDVALRCDPISGHVSLYWYRQALGQGPEFLTYFNYEAQQDKSGLPNDRFSAERPEGSISTLTIQRTEQRDSAMYRCASSPYPSGGSYNEQFFGPGTRLTVL.

This chain's CDR3 is CATSRDRGTGLNRAQFF. As DNA, the CDR3 is TGTGCCACCAGCAGAGATCGTGGGACAGGGTTGAATCGAGCACAGTTCTTC. The V call is TRBV15, the J call TRBJ2-1, with 9 bases identical to TRBD1. CDR3 length: 17 amino acids. J gave up 13 bases and V 0 bases, and 16 bases lay outside the gene matches. CDR1 is LNHNV, CDR2 YYDKDF, per germline (reference sequence).

The rearrangement links TRBV10-3 to TRBJ1-1, with a possible D match to TRBD1 (6 bases). The length of the CDR3 is 12 residues. The ends were cut back, 6 bases at V and 4 bases at J, with 9 bases in the middle. The germline CDR1 and CDR2 sequences are ENHRY and SYGVKD. In nucleotides, the CDR3 is TGTGCCATCAGCAGGGGTGGCACTGAAGCTTTCTTT. Translated: CAISRGGTEAFF.

The count of this clone is one. The chain joins TRBV9 to TRBJ1-6; 8 bases are shared with TRBD1. CDR1 is SGDLS and CDR2 is YYNGEE in the germline V gene. After removal of 4 bases from V and 13 bases from J, the junction contained 7 bases not matched to a gene. This CDR3 contains 13 residues. CDR3 sequence: CASSLGQGSPLHF. The CDR3, as DNA: TGTGCCAGCAGCTTAGGACAGGGTTCCCCCCTCCACTTT.

With respect to this clone: Other DNA sequences within the sample encode an identical CDR3. The gene calls are TRBV29-1 and TRBJ2-2; no clear D gene. The ends were cut back, 0 bases at V and 1 base at J, with 9 bases in the middle. This CDR3 has 15 residues. Per germline, CDR1 SQVTM and CDR2 ANQGSEA. CDR3 amino acids: CSVEDGGQNTGELFF. In DNA form, the CDR3 reads TGCAGCGTTGAAGATGGTGGGCAGAACACCGGGGAGCTGTTTTTT.

CDR3 nucleotides: TGCGCCAGCAGCCAAGACGGCGGGGGGGCCGAGCAGTACTTC. It yields the protein CASSQDGGGAEQYF. This chain connects TRBV4-1 to TRBJ2-7, with 9 bases fitting TRBD2. The CDR3 spans 14 residues. Losses at the gene ends were 0 bases for V and 6 bases for J; bases not matched to a gene: 3. Germline CDR1 reads MGHRA; CDR2 reads YSYEKL.

This sequence joins TRBV4-3 and TRBJ2-7; D unresolved. CDR1 is LGHNA, CDR2 YSLEER, per germline. This CDR3 contains 16 residues. V dropped 0 bases and J dropped 0 bases, with 12 bases sitting between them. CDR3 bases: TGCGCCAGCAGCCAAGATAGGGAAGCGCTCTCCTACGAGCAGTACTTC. Amino acids: CASSQDREALSYEQYF.

The chain employs TRBV2 and TRBJ1-5; 7 positions match TRBD1. The junction had 5 bases not matched to a gene; V was cut back by 3 bases and J by 6 bases. Germline V gene sequence: CDR1 SNHLY, CDR2 FYNNEI. This CDR3 contains 14 residues. DNA of the CDR3: TGTGCCAGCAGTGATCGGACAGGAGGTCAGCCCCAGCATTTT. Encoded protein: CASSDRTGGQPQHF.

The chain combines TRBV7-2 with TRBJ2-2; 8 nucleotides agree with TRBD1. Trimming removed 10 bases from V and 2 bases from J; junction bases left unmatched: 12. Per germline, CDR1 SGHTA and CDR2 FQGNSA. The CDR3 runs 16 residues. The CDR3 nucleotides read TGTGCCATTCCCTTCACAGGGGGGAGTAACACCGGGGAGCTGTTTTTT. Translating gives CAIPFTGGSNTGELFF.

The rearrangement links TRBV5-5 to TRBJ2-1; D remains ambiguous. The germline gives CDR1 SGHKS, CDR2 YYEKEE (reference sequence). Trimming took 0 bases from V and 3 from J, leaving 7 bases between them. The CDR3 is 14 residues long. The CDR3 DNA is TGTGCCAGCAGCTTGGACCCAGGCTACAATGAGCAGTTCTTC. This codes for CASSLDPGYNEQFF.

The chain couples TRBV5-1 to TRBJ1-4, with 9 bases that match TRBD1. The CDR3 spans 19 residues. The germline CDR1 and CDR2 sequences are SGHRS and YFSETQ. V trimming: 0 bases; J trimming: 1 base; junction bases outside the gene matches: 10. The CDR3 DNA is TGCGCCAGCAGCTTGGCACCGGGACAGGGTTGGCGAACTAATGAAAAACTGTTTTTT. Its protein is CASSLAPGQGWRTNEKLFF.

The CDR3 bases are TGTGCCAGCAGTCCAGACACAGATACGCAGTATTTT. It codes for CASSPDTDTQYF. The rearrangement links TRBV2 to TRBJ2-3; D gene ambiguous. Trimming shortened V by 5 bases and J by 2 bases, and 5 bases separated the two germline ends. Germline CDR1 SNHLY, CDR2 FYNNEI. CDR3 length: 12 amino acids.